These 9 T cell receptor beta chains came from one sample sequenced in a study of regulatory T cells in long-lasting Graves disease. Time point given: newly diagnosed GD, antithyroid drugs for less than 3 months. TCR sequences were obtained from RNA taken from PBMCs. The authors built TCR beta libraries using iRepertoire HTBI primers and Arm-PCR of CDR3 regions. From the multiplex PCR reads, TCRdb called clonotypes with MiXCR, one entry per CDR3 protein. The sample carries 400,000 to 500,000 distinct CDR3 sequences, about 14% recorded once. The data were also submitted as part of a second study, on T cells in Graves' hyperthyroidism and ophthalmopathy.

The sequencing here drew on peripheral blood mononuclear cells (PBMCs), taken at new diagnosis, from a patient treated with antithyroid drugs. All receptors come from a woman aged 50 to 60 with Graves disease.

The chain employs TRBV28 and TRBJ1-5, with 9 bases lining up with TRBD1. Germline assignment: CDR1 MDHEN and CDR2 SYDVKM. The V segment lost 3 bases and the J segment 5 bases; nucleotides outside the gene matches: 8. The CDR3 consists of 16 residues. The CDR3 DNA is TGTGCCAGCAGTTTCACTTTGGGACAGGGCTATCAGCCCCAGCATTTT. This gives the protein CASSFTLGQGYQPQHF.

This clonotype was seen many times. This chain connects TRBV7-9 to TRBJ2-3, with D perhaps TRBD1 or TRBD2 (5 bases each). Between the trimmed V and J ends, which lost 5 bases and 0 bases, there was a span of 15 bases. There are 16 residues in the CDR3. Germline V gene data show CDR1 as SEHNR and CDR2 as FQNEAQ (reference sequence). The DNA of the CDR3 is TGTGCCAGCAGCCAAACCGGGACCCGCAGCACAGATACGCAGTATTTT. Translation: CASSQTGTRSTDTQYF.

This clonotype was counted at least ten times. The V call is TRBV3-1, the J call TRBJ2-7, with D hard to call. Germline V gene sequence: CDR1 LGHDT, CDR2 YNNKEL (reference sequence). The CDR3 is made up of 15 amino acids. V dropped 0 bases and J dropped 0 bases, with 9 bases sitting between them. The chain's CDR3 is CASSQDLASSYEQYF. The DNA for the CDR3 is TGTGCCAGCAGCCAAGATTTGGCCAGCTCCTACGAGCAGTACTTC.

The table lists this clonotype with a few counts. The chain carries TRBV30 and TRBJ2-1; perhaps TRBD1 as D (5 bases). The germline V gene encodes CDR1 GTSNPN and CDR2 SVGIG (reference sequence). V lost 0 bases, J lost 5 bases, and 11 bases lay in between. The CDR3 has 14 residues. The chain's CDR3 is CAWSVRSGNNEQFF. The DNA for the CDR3 is TGTGCCTGGAGTGTAAGGTCAGGGAACAATGAGCAGTTCTTC.

In this sample, this clonotype turned up many times. This chain uses TRBV13 with TRBJ2-7; 12 bases are shared with TRBD2. This CDR3 has 16 amino acids. V trimming: 3 bases; J trimming: 2 bases; junction bases outside the gene matches: 5. Per the germline V gene, CDR1 is PRHDT and CDR2 is FYEKMQ (reference sequence). The CDR3 bases are TGTGCCAGCAGCTTTCGGACTAGCGGGAAGCCCTACGAGCAGTACTTC. Its protein is CASSFRTSGKPYEQYF. The full variable domain, with the rest looked up from reference TRBV13 and TRBJ2-7, is AAGVIQSPRHLIKEKRETATLKCYPIPRHDTVYWYQQGPGQDPQFLISFYEKMQSDKGSIPDRFSAQQFSDYHSELNMSSLELGDSALYFCASSFRTSGKPYEQYFGPGTRLTVT.

This clonotype was counted ten times or more. The V call is TRBV28, the J call TRBJ1-5; TRBD1 agrees at 8 bases. CDR1 MDHEN and CDR2 SYDVKM come from the germline V gene. CDR3 size: 16 residues. The ends lost 2 bases at V and 7 bases at J; junction bases unmatched: 10. The CDR3 spells CASSLPTGAPPQPQHF. CDR3 DNA sequence: TGTGCCAGCAGTTTACCGACAGGGGCCCCGCCACAGCCCCAGCATTTT.

This clonotype was seen repeatedly, ten times or more. A junction boundary mismatches the germline segment, possibly from a read error. V and J are TRBV6-5 and TRBJ2-3; D gene uncertain. There are 15 residues in the CDR3. The germline CDR1 and CDR2 sequences are MNHEY and SVGAGI. Written as DNA, the CDR3 is TGTCCCAGCACTTACTCGTGGGGTCGGACAGATACGCAGTATTTT. Translated, it gives CPSTYSWGRTDTQYF.

This clonotype was detected ten times or more. V usage is TRBV6-2 or TRBV6-3 and J usage is TRBJ1-1; 7 bases map to TRBD1. The CDR3 contains 15 residues. Germline V gene lookup returns CDR1 MNHEY and CDR2 SVGEGT. Trimming took 6 bases from V and 7 from J; bases not matched to a gene: 14. DNA for the CDR3: TGTGCCAGCAGCCTCGATGTGGGACAGAAAAATGAAGCTTTCTTT. Its translation is CASSLDVGQKNEAFF.

V is TRBV18 and J is TRBJ1-5, with no clear D. V was clipped by 3 bases and J by 3 bases, with 15 bases between them. The germline gives CDR1 KGHSH, CDR2 LQKENI. This CDR3 is built from 16 residues. This chain's CDR3 is CASSPQERADNQPQHF. DNA for the CDR3: TGTGCCAGCTCACCCCAAGAGAGGGCTGACAATCAGCCCCAGCATTTT.